The entry that follows covers one T cell receptor (beta chain) sequence. Its antigen specificity is not known. Per-base quality was not reported, and no clone a single base away is much larger than it. The data were obtained in a study of T cell responses to AZD1222 COVID-19 vaccine listed by TCRdb under 2021. Context from the whole study: AZD1222 recipients given second doses at about 4 weeks or at about 12 weeks were pooled, since spike-specific TCR depth and breadth were not found to differ between the two schedules. TCR sequencing was performed for 230 to 250 trial participants, of whom 207 were given two doses of AZD1222 and approximately 25 were given two doses of MenACWY control vaccine. Trial participants were enrolled into age subgroups of 18-55, 56-69 and 70-plus years, which contained 148, 28 and 57 TCR-sequenced participants, respectively. What the study reported, not specific to this receptor: After two AZD1222 doses, both the breadth and the depth of spike-specific TCRs were significantly higher than at day 0 and than in MenACWY recipients. Reportedly, close to half of the unique spike-specific TCRs recognized epitopes lying outside the regions that are mutated in the B.1.351 and B.1.1.7 variants. In the small 56-69-year group, the increase in depth fell short of significance, most likely because of low power. Conclusions about previously exposed vaccinees are limited, since just six AZD1222 recipients were seropositive for SARS-CoV-2 at baseline. Because no samples from the day 14 peak response were available, repertoires could be characterized only after the peak T cell response. Participants were mostly white British and included more females than males, and it was suggested by the authors that clonal diversity may have been underestimated. The vaccine-associated CD4 TCRs covered the entire spike protein, and the dominant responses fell in regions 160-218 and 743-854.

The germline V and J ends show losses of 11 bases and 5 bases respectively, and no gene match explains 12 bases of the junction. The germline V gene specifies MDHEN as CDR1 and SYDVKM as CDR2. The CDR3, cysteine through phenylalanine, is 14 amino acids long. The read is trimmed to its CDR3 DNA, 42 bases read in frame from base 1. The CDR3 regions of human TCRbeta chains were analyzed by immunosequencing. Per the source publication's procedure: Repertoire TCRs were checked for matches against a reference library of SARS-CoV-2-specific TCRs that had been generated using the MIRA antigen-specificity platform. Breadth was defined as the fraction of unique TCRs that were SARS-CoV-2-associated. Depth was defined as the fraction of total T cells that were SARS-CoV-2-associated. Using the MIRA data, each spike-specific TCR was mapped to the spike region that the TCR reacts to and placed in a CD4 or CD8 class. Log10-transformed breadth and depth values were compared by one-way ANOVA with Sidak's multiple comparisons tests. TCRdb carries this immuneACCESS record with in-frame sequences only. Its versions omit some clonotypes, under half of them owing to an unresolved V gene in the studies checked, with the rest unexplained. D and trimming come from the DNA, and the V and J calls and clone size come from that table. The sample records 150,000 to 200,000 clones, 90% to 95% of which are singletons. 7.5% to 9.5% of the sample is in the top ten clones.

The label giving this sample's time point can be read as: baseline before first vaccination. The vaccinee samples were drawn from two UK trials, COV001 and COV002, one of which was a single-blind randomized controlled phase 2/3 trial testing AZD1222 (ChAdOx1 nCoV-19) in healthy adults. For TCRbeta chain sequencing, PBMC samples from trial participants were taken at day 0 and at day 28 after the second dose. The specimen comprised peripheral blood, sampled on day 0 of AZD1222 vaccination. The rearranged chain carries TRBV28 and TRBJ2-1; 7 nucleotides in the junction match TRBD1. This TCR came from an adult in good health. The sequence in DNA is TGTGCCTGGGGACAGCCCTTACTAAACAATGAGCAGTTCTTC. This is translated as CAWGQPLLNNEQFF. When the CDR3 is completed using the reference TRBV28 and TRBJ2-1 genes on either side, the full variable domain is DVKVTQSSRYLVKRTGEKVFLECVQDMDHENMFWYRQDPGLGLRLIYFSYDVKMKEKGDIPEGYSVSREKKERFSLILESASTNQTSMYLCAWGQPLLNNEQFFGPGTRLTVL.